This paragraph covers one TCR beta chain sequence. Losses at the gene ends were 0 bases for V and 5 bases for J; bases not matched to a gene: 5. There are 16 residues in the CDR3. Germline loops: CDR1 LGHNA, CDR2 YNFKEQ. The data stem from a study of blood T cell repertoires in COVID-19. The data were produced by immunoSEQ multiplex PCR, yet TCRdb's version contains in-frame clones alone and is incomplete. The sample carries 150,000 to 180,000 clones, roughly 89% recorded once. Input material: peripheral blood. The chain combines TRBV4-2 with TRBJ2-4; 9 nucleotides align to TRBD2. The receptor was derived from a man aged 50 or older with acute or convalescent COVID-19. The CDR3 here is CASSQEPSGAENIQYF. The CDR3 bases are TGTGCCAGCAGCCAAGAACCTAGCGGGGCCGAAAACATTCAGTACTTC.